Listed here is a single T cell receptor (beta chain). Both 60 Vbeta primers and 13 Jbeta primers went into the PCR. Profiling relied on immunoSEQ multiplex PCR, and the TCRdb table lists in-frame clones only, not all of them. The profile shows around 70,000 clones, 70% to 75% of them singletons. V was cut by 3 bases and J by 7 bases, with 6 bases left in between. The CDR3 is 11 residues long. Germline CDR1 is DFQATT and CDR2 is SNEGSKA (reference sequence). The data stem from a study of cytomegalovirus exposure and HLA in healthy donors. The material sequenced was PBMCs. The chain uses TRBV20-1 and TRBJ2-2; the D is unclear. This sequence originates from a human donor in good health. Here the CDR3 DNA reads TGCAGTGCTAGCGTTTACGGGGAGCTGTTTTTT. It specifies CSASVYGELFF.